Shown below are 27 T cell receptor beta chains from a single sample sequenced in a study of blood T cell repertoires in COVID-19. Generated by immunoSEQ multiplex PCR, the TCRdb table keeps only in-frame clones and is missing some. This sample has tens of thousands of clones, with about three quarters found just once. Sequences were obtained from peripheral blood. Source of these receptors: a woman aged 80 or older with active or convalescent COVID-19.

The V call is TRBV5-4, the J call TRBJ2-3; 8 nucleotides match TRBD1. The trim removed 1 base at V and 7 bases at J, leaving 14 bases unmatched. Germline V CDR1 and CDR2: SGHNT, YYREEE (reference sequence). CDR3 size: 17 residues. The CDR3 coding sequence is TGTGCCAGCAGCTTGCCGTCGCGCAGGGGGCCCTCCAATACGCAGTATTTT. It encodes CASSLPSRRGPSNTQYF.

This clone was found a few times. The gene calls are TRBV5-1 and TRBJ1-6; the D is unclear. CDR3 length equals 15 residues. V shed 1 base and J shed 9 bases, with 14 bases lying between them. Germline V gene sequence: CDR1 SGHRS, CDR2 YFSETQ. The CDR3 bases are TGCGCCAGCAGCTTGTCCGGCGGGGTGGGTTCACCCCTCCACTTT. It translates to CASSLSGGVGSPLHF.

This clone was counted a single time. This rearrangement joins TRBV7-9 to TRBJ2-7; D might be TRBD2 (7 bases). This CDR3 spans 15 amino acids. The germline V gene encodes CDR1 SEHNR and CDR2 FQNEAQ (reference sequence). Trimming removed 5 bases at V and 2 bases at J, with 16 bases between. The CDR3 sequence: CASSQGGGATYEQYF. The CDR3 DNA is TGTGCCAGCAGCCAGGGTGGGGGGGCCACCTACGAGCAGTACTTC.

The chain is built from TRBV7-9 and TRBJ2-1, with TRBD2 matching over 7 bases. V was clipped by 4 bases and J by 8 bases; unmatched bases: 14. Per germline, CDR1 SEHNR and CDR2 FQNEAQ (reference sequence). The CDR3 is 16 residues long. CDR3 sequence reads: CASSSTPGGRMDEQFF. Here the CDR3 DNA reads TGTGCCAGCAGCTCCACCCCCGGGGGGAGGATGGATGAGCAGTTCTTC.

This chain links TRBV28 with TRBJ1-2; 7 positions agree with TRBD1. J gave up 7 bases and V 6 bases, and 14 bases lay outside the gene matches. Germline CDR1 is MDHEN and CDR2 is SYDVKM. This CDR3 has 15 amino acids. CDR3 loop: CASRSPGQISRGYTF. For the CDR3, the DNA is TGTGCCAGCAGATCGCCGGGACAGATTTCTCGTGGCTACACCTTC.

This chain uses TRBV9 with TRBJ2-1; 16 positions agree with TRBD2. CDR1 and CDR2 (germline): SGDLS, YYNGEE. This CDR3 is 16 amino acids long. Unmatched junction bases numbered 7, after V lost 6 bases and J lost 7 bases. The CDR3 nucleotides are TGTGCCAGCAATCTCGGGACTAGCGGGGGGGCAAATGAGCAGTTCTTC. Its protein is CASNLGTSGGANEQFF.

This chain uses TRBV19 with TRBJ2-2; 9 bases fit TRBD1. The CDR3 has 15 residues. J was trimmed by 4 bases and V by 9 bases; bases with no gene match: 9. Per the germline V gene, CDR1 is LNHDA and CDR2 is SQIVND (reference sequence). CDR3 region: CASFGDRDFTGELFF. The CDR3 bases are TGTGCCAGCTTCGGGGACAGGGACTTCACCGGGGAGCTGTTTTTT. The variable domain in full, completed from reference TRBV19 and TRBJ2-2, reads DGGITQSPKYLFRKEGQNVTLSCEQNLNHDAMYWYRQDPGQGLRLIYYSQIVNDFQKGDIAEGYSVSREKKESFPLTVTSAQKNPTAFYLCASFGDRDFTGELFFGEGSRLTVL.

The gene calls are TRBV28 and TRBJ2-2; D gene ambiguous. Trimming shortened V by 7 bases and J by 4 bases, and 10 bases separated the two germline ends. Germline assignment: CDR1 MDHEN and CDR2 SYDVKM. CDR3 size: 13 residues. CDR3 amino acids: CASNAALTGELFF. In nucleotides, the CDR3 is TGTGCCAGCAACGCGGCCCTCACCGGGGAGCTGTTTTTT. The whole variable domain, remainder taken from reference TRBV28 and TRBJ2-2, is DVKVTQSSRYLVKRTGEKVFLECVQDMDHENMFWYRQDPGLGLRLIYFSYDVKMKEKGDIPEGYSVSREKKERFSLILESASTNQTSMYLCASNAALTGELFFGEGSRLTVL.

The rearrangement links TRBV3-1 (or the pseudogene TRBV3-2) to TRBJ1-6, with 10 bases lining up with TRBD1. The germline gives CDR1 LGHDT, CDR2 YNNKEL (reference sequence). V dropped 6 bases and J dropped 7; count of bases not matched to a gene: 3. The CDR3 extends over 14 amino acids. CDR3 loop: CASRRGQGNSPLHF. As DNA, the CDR3 is TGTGCCAGCAGACGGGGACAGGGGAATTCACCCCTCCACTTT.

The chain couples TRBV10-3 to TRBJ2-7; D is possibly TRBD1 (5 bases). V was shortened by 8 bases and J by 1 base, with 15 bases between the two germline ends. Germline CDR1 and CDR2: ENHRY and SYGVKD. This CDR3 is 14 amino acids long. Here the CDR3 DNA reads TGTGCCATCTATCATCCAGGGTTATCCTACGAGCAGTACTTC. Residues: CAIYHPGLSYEQYF.

CDR3 in DNA: TGTGCCAGCAGCTTCGAGGGAGAAATGAACACCGGGGAGCTGTTTTTT. It codes for CASSFEGEMNTGELFF. The chain couples TRBV7-2 to TRBJ2-2, with D possibly TRBD2 on 5 matching bases. Germline V gene data show CDR1 as SGHTA and CDR2 as FQGNSA. The V and J ends lost 3 bases and 1 base respectively, with 12 bases between them. This CDR3 spans 16 amino acids.

V is TRBV11-2 and J is TRBJ2-6; 7 bases are shared with TRBD1. CDR3 length: 15 amino acids. Germline V gene sequence: CDR1 SGHAT, CDR2 FQNNGV. V was pared by 6 bases and J by 4 bases, with 6 bases of the junction left unmatched. The CDR3 loop is CASSQDRAGANVLTF. CDR3 nucleotides: TGTGCCAGCAGTCAAGACAGGGCCGGGGCCAACGTCCTGACTTTC. The entire variable domain, with the rest obtained from reference TRBV11-2 and TRBJ2-6, is as follows: EAGVAQSPRYKIIEKRQSVAFWCNPISGHATLYWYQQILGQGPKLLIQFQNNGVVDDSQLPKDRFSAERLKGVDSTLKIQPAKLEDSAVYLCASSQDRAGANVLTFGAGSRLTVL.

V is TRBV7-2 and J is TRBJ2-6; possible D gene TRBD1, 6 bases. The CDR3 consists of 17 residues. Looked up from germline, CDR1 is SGHTA and CDR2 is FQGNSA. The V and J ends lost 4 bases and 2 bases respectively, with 15 bases between them. CDR3 nucleotides: TGTGCCAGCAGCTCTAGACAGGTTGTCACTGGGGCCAACGTCCTGACTTTC. Its translation: CASSSRQVVTGANVLTF.

CDR3 in DNA: TGTGCCAGCAGCCGACTAGCTGGCACGCAGTATTTT. It codes for CASSRLAGTQYF. This chain uses TRBV7-8 with TRBJ2-3; 7 bases align to TRBD2. The CDR3 spans 12 residues. In germline, CDR1 is SGHVS, CDR2 FQNEAQ. V lost 5 bases, J lost 9 bases, and 5 bases stayed unmatched.

The V and J genes are TRBV7-2 and TRBJ1-3, with 11 nucleotides matching TRBD1. V shed 3 bases, J shed 4 bases, and the junction held 5 bases outside the gene matches. The V gene's germline CDR1 is SGHTA and CDR2 FQGNSA. The CDR3 runs 16 residues. The CDR3 spells CASSLGTGGAGNTIYF. CDR3 in DNA: TGTGCCAGCAGCTTGGGGACAGGGGGAGCCGGAAACACCATATATTTT.

The rearrangement uses TRBV12-3 or TRBV12-4 and TRBJ1-4, with 8 bases aligning to TRBD1. V shed 6 bases and J 8 bases; nucleotides not matched to a gene: 2. CDR3 length: 12 residues. The CDR3 DNA is TGTGCCAGCAGCCGGACAGGGGAAAAACTGTTTTTT. Amino acids: CASSRTGEKLFF.

This chain links TRBV3-1 (or the pseudogene TRBV3-2) with TRBJ2-3; 7 bases fit TRBD1. Germline CDR1 LGHDT, CDR2 YNNKEL (reference sequence). The CDR3 totals 15 residues. V shed 3 bases and J 2 bases; nucleotides not matched to a gene: 5. The CDR3 region is CASSQLQGFTDTQYF. CDR3 DNA: TGTGCCAGCAGCCAGTTACAGGGGTTCACAGATACGCAGTATTTT.

The chain recombines TRBV10-3 with TRBJ1-2; D is unclear. Germline CDR1 reads ENHRY; CDR2 reads SYGVKD. This CDR3 contains 14 residues. Trimming pared 10 bases from V and 3 bases from J, leaving 18 bases between. This CDR3 reads CATLDTRPDYGYTF. The DNA of the CDR3 is TGTGCCACCTTAGACACCAGACCCGACTATGGCTACACCTTC.

This CDR3 is CASSLGNLYGYTF. Written as DNA, the CDR3 is TGTGCCAGCAGCCTCGGGAACCTGTATGGCTACACCTTC. V is TRBV9 and J is TRBJ1-2, with unresolved D. This CDR3 contains 13 residues. Germline V gives CDR1 SGDLS, CDR2 YYNGEE. V was trimmed by 4 bases and J by 5 bases, leaving 12 bases between them.

This rearrangement joins TRBV5-4 to TRBJ2-1, with 10 bases aligning to TRBD1. The CDR3 runs to 15 residues. V gave up 2 bases and J gave up 8 bases; unmatched junction bases: 7. Germline V gene sequence: CDR1 SGHNT, CDR2 YYREEE (reference sequence). CDR3 sequence: CASSLAGQGWDEQFF. As DNA, the CDR3 is TGTGCCAGCAGCTTAGCGGGACAGGGGTGGGATGAGCAGTTCTTC.

This clone has more than one count but fewer than ten. This rearrangement joins TRBV6-5 to TRBJ2-2, with 10 bases that match TRBD2. V lost 5 bases to trimming and J lost 5 bases; unmatched junction nucleotides: 5. Per germline, CDR1 MNHEY and CDR2 SVGAGI. The CDR3 runs 15 residues. CDR3 region: CASSQRGGLTGELFF. As DNA, the CDR3 is TGTGCCAGCAGTCAGCGGGGGGGCCTAACCGGGGAGCTGTTTTTT.

V gene TRBV20-1 combines with J gene TRBJ2-1; 14 bases are a match to TRBD2. V lost 3 bases to trimming and J lost 7 bases; unmatched junction nucleotides: 5. The CDR3 length is 15 residues. Germline V lookup: CDR1 DFQATT, CDR2 SNEGSKA (reference sequence). The CDR3 sequence: CSASRLAGGHNEQFF. The CDR3 DNA reads as TGCAGTGCTAGTCGACTAGCGGGGGGGCATAATGAGCAGTTCTTC.

In DNA, the CDR3 is TGTGCCAGCAGTGAGAGGGACGAGCAGTACTTC. It yields the protein CASSERDEQYF. The chain uses TRBV2 and TRBJ2-7, with D perhaps TRBD2 (5 bases). The CDR3 runs to 11 residues. Germline V gives CDR1 SNHLY, CDR2 FYNNEI. V lost 3 bases, J lost 5 bases, and 5 bases lay in between. The complete variable domain, with remaining parts taken from reference TRBV2 and TRBJ2-7, reads EPEVTQTPSHQVTQMGQEVILRCVPISNHLYFYWYRQILGQKVEFLVSFYNNEISEKSEIFDDQFSVERPDGSNFTLKIRSTKLEDSAMYFCASSERDEQYFGPGTRLTVT.

This clone has only one observation. The V call is TRBV2, the J call TRBJ1-2; D is ambiguous. Per germline, CDR1 SNHLY and CDR2 FYNNEI. The CDR3 has 13 residues. V was cut by 5 bases and J by 3 bases, with 10 bases left in between. CDR3 amino acids: CASSSDRDYGYTF. In DNA, the CDR3 is TGTGCCAGCAGTTCTGACCGGGACTATGGCTACACCTTC.

The V and J genes are TRBV27 and TRBJ2-5; D is ambiguous. CDR1 and CDR2 from the germline V gene are MNHEY and SMNVEV (reference sequence). V gave up 4 bases and J gave up 4 bases, with 4 bases separating them. The CDR3 extends over 11 amino acids. CDR3 coding DNA: TGTGCCAGCAGTTCGGGAGAGACCCAGTACTTC. Residues: CASSSGETQYF.

The genes are TRBV20-1 and TRBJ1-5; maybe TRBD1 (6 bases). The germline V and J ends were trimmed by 3 bases and 3 bases, with 15 bases remaining between them. Germline-derived CDR1 and CDR2 are DFQATT and SNEGSKA (reference sequence). The CDR3 length is 15 residues. In DNA, the CDR3 is TGCAGTGCTAGTCCCCAGGGGATTGTCAATCAGCCCCAGCATTTT. Its protein is CSASPQGIVNQPQHF.

The chain combines TRBV3-1 (or the pseudogene TRBV3-2) with TRBJ1-1; 9 bases agree with TRBD1. The V segment lost 4 bases and the J segment 1 base; nucleotides outside the gene matches: 7. Germline values: CDR1 LGHDT, CDR2 YNNKEL (reference sequence). CDR3 size: 16 residues. The CDR3 bases are TGTGCCAGCAGCCGGACAGGGGCCTCGACGAACACTGAAGCTTTCTTT. Protein: CASSRTGASTNTEAFF.